The present TCR beta chain was sequenced within a study of blood T cell repertoires in COVID-19. Libraries were prepared by immunoSEQ multiplex PCR; TCRdb keeps only in-frame clonotypes and omits some of them. This table has 200,000 to 250,000 clones, about 85% appearing once. The CDR3 has 16 amino acids. CDR1 is SGHTA, CDR2 FQGNSA, per germline. V was clipped by 4 bases and J by 2 bases; unmatched bases: 8. Source material: peripheral blood. The J gene is TRBJ2-3, the V gene TRBV7-2; TRBD1 agrees at 8 bases. This sequence originates from a woman older than 75 with COVID-19, enrolled during active disease. CDR3: CASSSLGQGATDTQYF. The CDR3 nucleotides read TGTGCCAGCAGCTCCCTAGGCCAGGGGGCCACAGATACGCAGTATTTT.